Following are 25 T cell receptor beta chains from one sample sequenced in a study of neoadjuvant anti-PD-1 for oral cavity cancer. This table comes from immunoSEQ multiplex PCR, and its TCRdb copy is limited to in-frame clones, with some not included. The sample carries about 14,000 clones, around 70% recorded once. Time point noted: after neoadjuvant nivolumab, at surgical resection. This specimen was PBMCs, taken after nivolumab (anti-PD-1) treatment. These receptors originate from a person between 40 and 85 years old with oral cavity squamous cell carcinoma.

The chain is built from TRBV11-2 and TRBJ1-2; D gene unclear. V lost 1 base and J lost 4, with 10 bases in between. The germline V gene encodes CDR1 SGHAT and CDR2 FQNNGV. CDR3 length: 14 amino acids. The CDR3 protein is CASSLAQGSYGYTF. In DNA, the CDR3 is TGTGCCAGCAGCTTAGCTCAAGGGTCCTATGGCTACACCTTC.

Worth noting for this clone: At the DNA level, this CDR3 is encoded by other sequences in the same sample as well. V is TRBV11-2 and J is TRBJ2-5; D is perhaps TRBD1 (6 bases). The V gene's germline CDR1 is SGHAT and CDR2 FQNNGV. The CDR3 has 14 amino acids. Trimming left V 2 bases short and J 1 base short, with 8 bases between. The CDR3 DNA follows: TGTGCCAGCAGCTTAAGGACAGCCCAAGAGACCCAGTACTTC. As protein: CASSLRTAQETQYF.

The chain combines TRBV7-9 with TRBJ2-3, with 8 nucleotides matching TRBD2. Germline V lookup: CDR1 SEHNR, CDR2 FQNEAQ (reference sequence). The CDR3 is 15 amino acids. V gave up 5 bases and J gave up 1 base; unmatched junction bases: 5. Here the CDR3 DNA reads TGTGCCAGCAGCCCCTATAGCGGGGGCACAGATACGCAGTATTTT. It yields the protein CASSPYSGGTDTQYF.

This clone has a single count. J is TRBJ1-1 and V is TRBV5-1, with D possibly TRBD1 on 6 matching bases. The ends were cut back, 1 base at V and 0 bases at J, with 10 bases in the middle. The CDR3 extends over 15 amino acids. The germline V gene encodes CDR1 SGHRS and CDR2 YFSETQ. The CDR3 coding sequence is TGCGCCAGCAGCTTGCTAGGACAGATGAACACTGAAGCTTTCTTT. Its protein is CASSLLGQMNTEAFF.

This chain joins TRBV2 and TRBJ2-1; TRBD1 or TRBD2 may be the D gene (6 bases each). The V gene lost 11 bases and the J gene lost 3 bases, with 14 bases spanning the gap. Germline V lookup: CDR1 SNHLY, CDR2 FYNNEI. The CDR3 has 13 residues. The CDR3 protein is CAFPGGLYNEQFF. The CDR3 region has the DNA TGTGCCTTCCCCGGGGGCCTCTACAATGAGCAGTTCTTC.

This clone was recorded a few times. The gene calls are TRBV5-4 and TRBJ1-5, with 7 bases that match TRBD1. The length of the CDR3 is 16 residues. Unmatched junction bases numbered 9, after V lost 0 bases and J lost 6 bases. Per the germline V gene, CDR1 is SGHNT and CDR2 is YYREEE (reference sequence). The CDR3 DNA follows: TGTGCCAGCAGCTTGGGGGACAGCACCGGATCTCAGCCCCAGCATTTT. Protein: CASSLGDSTGSQPQHF.

The V call is TRBV9, the J call TRBJ1-2; maybe TRBD1 (6 bases). Trimming stripped 3 bases from V and 6 bases from J, with 24 bases between. Germline V gene data show CDR1 as SGDLS and CDR2 as YYNGEE. The CDR3 has 17 residues. The CDR3 DNA is TGTGCCAGCAGCGCCACAGGGACGTCTTCCGCTTTGGATGGCTACACCTTC. Translating gives CASSATGTSSALDGYTF.

The genes are TRBV11-2 and TRBJ2-2, with TRBD1 as a possible D gene (5 bases). The CDR3 has 13 amino acids. Germline loops: CDR1 SGHAT, CDR2 FQNNGV. V was cut by 8 bases and J by 1 base, with 8 bases left in between. The CDR3 spells CASYTGNTGELFF. The CDR3 DNA is TGTGCCAGCTATACAGGGAACACCGGGGAGCTGTTTTTT. Supplemented by reference TRBV11-2 and TRBJ2-2, the full variable domain reads EAGVAQSPRYKIIEKRQSVAFWCNPISGHATLYWYQQILGQGPKLLIQFQNNGVVDDSQLPKDRFSAERLKGVDSTLKIQPAKLEDSAVYLCASYTGNTGELFFGEGSRLTVL.

The V call is TRBV5-6, the J call TRBJ2-7; D is perhaps TRBD1 or TRBD2 (5 bases each). Germline loops: CDR1 SGHDT, CDR2 YYEEEE. The V end was cut by 4 bases, the J end by 3 bases, with 23 bases between. The CDR3 is 17 residues long. The CDR3 sequence: CASSERGRGSLYYEQYF. For the CDR3, the DNA is TGTGCCAGCAGCGAGAGAGGACGGGGCAGCCTCTACTACGAGCAGTACTTC. Full variable domain (rest looked up from reference TRBV5-6 and TRBJ2-7): DAGVTQSPTHLIKTRGQQVTLRCSPKSGHDTVSWYQQALGQGPQFIFQYYEEEERQRGNFPDRFSGHQFPNYSSELNVNALLLGDSALYLCASSERGRGSLYYEQYFGPGTRLTVT.

A remark on this clone: Germline is not matched at one junction end, which may reflect a read error. The V call is TRBV7-7, the J call TRBJ1-1; no definite D call. This CDR3 contains 19 residues. The germline CDR1 and CDR2 sequences are SSHAT and FNYEAQ (reference sequence). In DNA form, the CDR3 reads TGTGCTAGCAGCTTAGAAAACCCCGACCCGCGGATAGTTTACACTGAAGCTTTCTTT. This sequence encodes CASSLENPDPRIVYTEAFF. Based on the CDR3 plus reference TRBV7-7 and TRBJ1-1, the full variable domain is GAGVSQSPRYKVTKRGQDVTLRCDPISSHATLYWYQQALGQGPEFLTYFNYEAQPDKSGLPSDRFSAERPEGSISTLTIQRTEQRDSAMYRCASSLENPDPRIVYTEAFFGQGTRLTVV.

V usage is TRBV21-1 and J usage is TRBJ1-2; whether TRBD1, the table's D call, matches the DNA was not checked. TRBV21-1 is listed as a pseudogene. The CDR3 runs 15 residues. The CDR3 loop reads CASSTQGKRTGRNTF. The CDR3 DNA is TGTGCCAGCAGCACCCAAGGGAAGAGGACAGGTCGAAACACCTTC.

The rearrangement joins TRBV6-1 to TRBJ2-5; a possible D gene is TRBD2 (6 bases). Per germline, CDR1 MNHNS and CDR2 SASEGT. V was pared by 4 bases and J by 7 bases, with 13 bases between. There are 13 residues in the CDR3. The chain's CDR3 is CASSGGAGGTQYF. DNA for the CDR3: TGTGCCAGCAGTGGAGGAGCGGGCGGGACCCAGTACTTC.

The chain combines TRBV11-3 with TRBJ2-1; D is perhaps TRBD1 or TRBD2 (6 bases each). The CDR3 contains 14 residues. The germline V gene has CDR1 SGHNT and CDR2 YENEEA. Trimming left V 3 bases short and J 8 bases short, with 14 bases between. This chain's CDR3 is CASSFVGGSDEQFF. CDR3 DNA: TGTGCCAGCAGCTTCGTAGGGGGGTCCGATGAGCAGTTCTTC.

The V call is TRBV6-5, the J call TRBJ1-1; D possibly corresponds to TRBD1 (6 bases). Germline loops: CDR1 MNHEY, CDR2 SVGAGI. The V end was cut by 0 bases, the J end by 5 bases, with 13 bases between. This CDR3 contains 15 residues. The CDR3 sequence: CASSYSVWTATEAFF. CDR3 bases: TGTGCCAGCAGTTACTCAGTTTGGACAGCGACTGAAGCTTTCTTT.

CDR3 sequence reads: CAWGRSQSGYTF. DNA for the CDR3: TGTGCCTGGGGCAGATCCCAGTCGGGCTACACCTTC. The rearrangement links TRBV30 to TRBJ1-2; D ambiguous. The V end lost 5 bases, the J end lost 8 bases, and 15 bases lay between the germline ends. The germline V gene encodes CDR1 GTSNPN and CDR2 SVGIG (reference sequence). This CDR3 comprises 12 residues.

This chain connects TRBV7-9 to TRBJ1-4; no clear D gene. The CDR3 runs 15 residues. CDR1 and CDR2 from the germline V gene are SEHNR and FQNEAQ (reference sequence). Trimming cost V 4 bases and J 6 bases, with 15 bases left between them. CDR3 amino acids: CASSSSTENYEKLFF. The CDR3 DNA follows: TGTGCCAGCAGCTCATCGACTGAGAACTATGAAAAACTGTTTTTT.

This chain uses TRBV7-8 with TRBJ1-3; TRBD1 matches 7 bases. CDR1 SGHVS and CDR2 FQNEAQ come from the germline V gene. V lost 4 bases and J lost 0; bases outside the gene matches: 6. The length of the CDR3 is 16 residues. CDR3 sequence (DNA): TGTGCCAGCAGCTATGGACAGGACTCCTCTGGAAACACCATATATTTT. It translates to CASSYGQDSSGNTIYF.

This rearrangement joins TRBV5-1 to TRBJ2-7; possible D gene TRBD1, 5 bases. CDR1 SGHRS and CDR2 YFSETQ come from the germline V gene. Deletions cut 0 bases from V and 2 bases from J, with 12 bases between. The CDR3 runs to 15 residues. The CDR3 loop reads CASSLEGPLTYEQYF. CDR3 in DNA: TGCGCCAGCAGCTTGGAGGGGCCGCTAACCTACGAGCAGTACTTC.

The genes are TRBV2 and TRBJ2-5, with 8 bases lining up with TRBD2. The CDR3 is 17 residues long. Trimming removed 3 bases from V and 3 bases from J; junction bases left unmatched: 12. The germline V gene has CDR1 SNHLY and CDR2 FYNNEI. The DNA for the CDR3 is TGTGCCAGCAGTGAGACTCTCGCGGGGGGTGTTAAAGAGACCCAGTACTTC. Translating it yields CASSETLAGGVKETQYF.

This chain links TRBV27 with TRBJ2-7; 11 nucleotides line up with TRBD2. Germline V CDR1 and CDR2: MNHEY, SMNVEV (reference sequence). The CDR3 length is 15 residues. Trimming removed 3 bases from V and 5 bases from J; junction bases left unmatched: 6. The CDR3 nucleotides are TGTGCCAGCAGTTTCACTAGCGGGAGATACGACGAGCAGTACTTC. Translated, it gives CASSFTSGRYDEQYF.

This clone has only one observation. This rearrangement joins TRBV4-1 to TRBJ2-1; 7 bases fit TRBD1. In germline, CDR1 is MGHRA, CDR2 YSYEKL. The CDR3 consists of 14 residues. The junction had 11 bases not matched to a gene; V was cut back by 5 bases and J by 10 bases. DNA for the CDR3: TGCGCCAGCAGCATACAACAGGGGAACGGAGAGCAGTTCTTC. It is translated as CASSIQQGNGEQFF.

The chain carries TRBV19 and TRBJ1-2, with 7 bases aligning to TRBD1. The CDR3 has 13 residues. The germline CDR1 and CDR2 sequences are LNHDA and SQIVND (reference sequence). With 8 bases clipped from V and 4 bases from J, the junction kept 7 bases outside the gene matches. This CDR3 is CASDRVPGYGYTF. Here the CDR3 DNA reads TGTGCCAGTGACAGGGTTCCCGGCTATGGCTACACCTTC.

This clone has just a few counts. The chain has TRBV7-9 and TRBJ1-5; TRBD1 agrees at 9 bases. The germline CDR1 and CDR2 sequences are SEHNR and FQNEAQ (reference sequence). The CDR3 length is 15 residues. V trimming: 4 bases; J trimming: 3 bases; junction bases outside the gene matches: 4. CDR3 coding DNA: TGTGCCAGCAGCTCCGACAGGGGGATCAATCAGCCCCAGCATTTT. It encodes CASSSDRGINQPQHF.

V and J are TRBV2 and TRBJ1-4; possible D gene TRBD1, 5 bases. This CDR3 comprises 14 residues. The V gene's germline CDR1 is SNHLY and CDR2 FYNNEI. V was pared by 10 bases and J by 7 bases, with 19 bases between. CDR3 amino acids: CATKADSYGEKLFF. The DNA for the CDR3 is TGTGCCACCAAAGCCGACAGTTATGGTGAAAAACTGTTTTTT.

Only a few counts were recorded for this clone. The V and J genes are TRBV30 and TRBJ1-5; no firm D call. Germline V gives CDR1 GTSNPN, CDR2 SVGIG (reference sequence). This CDR3 comprises 14 residues. V gave up 1 base and J gave up 7 bases, with 14 bases separating them. CDR3 bases: TGTGCCTGGAGTGCCGCAATACGTGGACAGCCCCAGCATTTT. Its translation is CAWSAAIRGQPQHF.